The 15 T cell receptor beta chains presented below share a single source sample, sequenced in a study of blood T cells in healthy people across ages. A sample-barcoded 5' primer and a J-beta primer mix were used in a second PCR of about 7 to 11 cycles. TCRdb recomputed calls from the 5' RACE reads with MiXCR, one row per CDR3 protein. This table has some 920,000 distinct CDR3 sequences, roughly 50% appearing once. The sample taken for sequencing was blood. Receptors were obtained from a woman aged 60-75 years in good health.

V is TRBV29-1 and J is TRBJ2-3; TRBD2 matches at 13 bases. The CDR3 is made up of 13 amino acids. CDR1 SQVTM and CDR2 ANQGSEA come from the germline V gene. The trim removed 7 bases at V and 4 bases at J, leaving 2 bases unmatched. The CDR3 loop is CSGLAGGPDTQYF. The CDR3 coding sequence is TGCAGCGGACTAGCGGGAGGCCCAGATACGCAGTATTTT.

The V gene is TRBV28, the J gene TRBJ1-3; D ambiguous. CDR1 is MDHEN and CDR2 is SYDVKM in the germline V gene. The CDR3 has 14 amino acids. Trimming cost V 3 bases and J 0 bases, with 6 bases left between them. The CDR3, as DNA: TGTGCCAGCAGTTTGTCGGACTCTGGAAACACCATATATTTT. Encoded protein: CASSLSDSGNTIYF.

A few counts support this clonotype. The CDR3 region has the DNA TGTGCCAGCAGCACCGCCGGGACAGGGTCCTACGAGCAGTACTTC. This gives the protein CASSTAGTGSYEQYF. The rearrangement links TRBV28 to TRBJ2-7; 9 nucleotides line up with TRBD1. This CDR3 comprises 15 residues. In germline, CDR1 is MDHEN, CDR2 SYDVKM. Losses at the gene ends were 6 bases for V and 1 base for J; bases not matched to a gene: 7.

V usage is TRBV3-1 and J usage is TRBJ1-2, with no clear D. V gave up 0 bases and J gave up 5 bases, with 16 bases separating them. Germline V lookup: CDR1 LGHDT, CDR2 YNNKEL (reference sequence). The CDR3 runs to 16 residues. The CDR3 coding sequence is TGTGCCAGCAGCCAAGATTTGGCACCGGGCCGGTATGGCTACACCTTC. Protein sequence: CASSQDLAPGRYGYTF.

This clonotype was seen only once. This sequence joins TRBV20-1 and TRBJ1-1; TRBD1 is a possible D gene (6 bases). This CDR3 spans 13 amino acids. Germline V lookup: CDR1 DFQATT, CDR2 SNEGSKA (reference sequence). The germline V and J ends were trimmed by 3 bases and 0 bases, with 8 bases remaining between them. CDR3 nucleotides: TGCAGTGCTAGGGGGACACTGAACACTGAAGCTTTCTTT. Translating it yields CSARGTLNTEAFF.

This sequence joins TRBV27 and TRBJ2-1; the match to TRBD2 covers 12 bases. Looked up from germline, CDR1 is MNHEY and CDR2 is SMNVEV (reference sequence). Trimming removed 0 bases from V and 8 bases from J; junction bases left unmatched: 5. This CDR3 has 16 residues. CDR3 sequence: CASSLSLAGGLYEQFF. As DNA, the CDR3 is TGTGCCAGCAGTTTATCGCTAGCGGGAGGGCTCTATGAGCAGTTCTTC.

The CDR3 loop reads CASSLRTRVDRVGWVEQYF. In DNA, the CDR3 is TGTGCCAGCAGCTTAAGGACAAGAGTGGACAGGGTCGGTTGGGTCGAGCAGTACTTC. The V call is TRBV7-9, the J call TRBJ2-7, with 8 bases matching TRBD1. The CDR3 length is 19 residues. The germline gives CDR1 SEHNR, CDR2 FQNEAQ (reference sequence). J lost 6 bases, V lost 2 bases, and 21 bases had no gene match. The full variable domain, completed using reference TRBV7-9 and TRBJ2-7, is DTGVSQNPRHKITKRGQNVTFRCDPISEHNRLYWYRQTLGQGPEFLTYFQNEAQLEKSRLLSDRFSAERPKGSFSTLEIQRTEQGDSAMYLCASSLRTRVDRVGWVEQYFGPGTRLTVT.

The rearrangement links TRBV5-6 to TRBJ2-1; 9 bases agree with TRBD2. The V gene end was trimmed by 4 bases and the J gene end by 2 bases; junction bases not matched to a gene: 7. Per germline, CDR1 SGHDT and CDR2 YYEEEE. The CDR3 length is 16 residues. CDR3 nucleotides: TGTGCCAGCAGCCGCCTTAGCGGGAGAGCCTACAATGAGCAGTTCTTC. Residues: CASSRLSGRAYNEQFF. The complete variable domain, with remaining parts taken from reference TRBV5-6 and TRBJ2-1, reads DAGVTQSPTHLIKTRGQQVTLRCSPKSGHDTVSWYQQALGQGPQFIFQYYEEEERQRGNFPDRFSGHQFPNYSSELNVNALLLGDSALYLCASSRLSGRAYNEQFFGPGTRLTVL.

V usage is TRBV7-9 and J usage is TRBJ2-4, with TRBD2 as a possible D gene (5 bases). The J call may be faulty, since TRBJ2-7 better matches the DNA end. Germline V lookup: CDR1 SEHNR, CDR2 FQNEAQ (reference sequence). The CDR3 runs 18 residues. The CDR3 region is CASSWEIALSTSRYEQYF. The CDR3 DNA sequence: TGTGCCAGCAGCTGGGAGATAGCTCTCTCTACTTCGCGCTACGAGCAGTACTTC.

This clonotype has a single count. The rearrangement uses TRBV2 and TRBJ2-1; D is unresolved. Germline V CDR1 and CDR2: SNHLY, FYNNEI. V was shortened by 0 bases and J by 3 bases, with 9 bases between the two germline ends. This CDR3 region has 15 residues. The CDR3 reads CASSEALGIYNEQFF. DNA of the CDR3: TGTGCCAGCAGTGAAGCGCTGGGAATCTACAATGAGCAGTTCTTC.

This chain links TRBV27 with TRBJ1-5, with unresolved D. Germline CDR1 reads MNHEY; CDR2 reads SMNVEV (reference sequence). The CDR3 is made up of 13 amino acids. Trimming removed 0 bases from V and 7 bases from J, with 7 bases in between. CDR3 sequence reads: CASSLSIVQPQHF. CDR3 sequence (DNA): TGTGCCAGCAGTTTATCAATTGTCCAGCCCCAGCATTTT.

Of note for this clonotype: An end of the junction does not agree with germline; a read error may underlie this. The chain combines TRBV25-1 with TRBJ2-7; tentative D call: TRBD1 (6 bases). Germline V gene data show CDR1 as MGHDK and CDR2 as SYGVNS. This CDR3 has 16 amino acids. As DNA, the CDR3 is TGTGCCAGCAGTGAATCACCGAGAACAGGGAACTACGGGCAGTACTTC. Amino acids: CASSESPRTGNYGQYF.

This clonotype is a singleton in its sample. This chain links TRBV4-1 with TRBJ2-5, with D hard to call. Germline V gene data show CDR1 as MGHRA and CDR2 as YSYEKL. The CDR3 runs to 15 residues. V lost 1 base and J 2 bases, leaving 11 bases between the germline ends. The CDR3 coding sequence is TGCGCCAGCAGCCAAGTGGTAGGTCCACAAGAGACCCAGTACTTC. This gives the protein CASSQVVGPQETQYF.

This chain joins TRBV5-1 and TRBJ2-5, with 8 nucleotides matching TRBD2. V shed 4 bases, J shed 2 bases, and the junction held 4 bases outside the gene matches. The CDR3 sequence is 14 residues long. Looked up from germline, CDR1 is SGHRS and CDR2 is YFSETQ. As DNA, the CDR3 is TGCGCCAGCAGCCTAATAGCGGGACAAGAGACCCAGTACTTC. Translation gives CASSLIAGQETQYF.

This clonotype was found a few times. V usage is TRBV6-2 or TRBV6-3 and J usage is TRBJ2-1; D is unresolved. Germline CDR1 MNHEY, CDR2 SVGEGT. The CDR3 runs 13 residues. V lost 5 bases, J lost 4 bases, and 9 bases lay in between. CDR3 amino acids: CASSTLRYNEQFF. CDR3 coding DNA: TGTGCCAGCAGTACGCTCCGGTACAATGAGCAGTTCTTC.